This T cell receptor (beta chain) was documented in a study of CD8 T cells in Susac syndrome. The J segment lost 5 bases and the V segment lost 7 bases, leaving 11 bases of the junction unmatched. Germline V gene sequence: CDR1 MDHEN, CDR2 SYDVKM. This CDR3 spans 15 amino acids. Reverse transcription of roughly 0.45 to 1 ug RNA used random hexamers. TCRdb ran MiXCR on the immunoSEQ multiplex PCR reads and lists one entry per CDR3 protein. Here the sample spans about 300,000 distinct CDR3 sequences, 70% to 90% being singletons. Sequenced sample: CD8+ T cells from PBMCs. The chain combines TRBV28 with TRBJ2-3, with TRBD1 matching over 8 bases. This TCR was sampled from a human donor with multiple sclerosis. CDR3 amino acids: CASTSDRGLGDTQYF. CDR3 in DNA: TGTGCCAGCACCTCTGACAGGGGACTTGGAGATACGCAGTATTTT.